The 29 T cell receptor beta chains below come from one sample, sequenced in a study of blood T cell repertoires in COVID-19. Data came from immunoSEQ multiplex PCR; TCRdb stores just in-frame clones and leaves some out. The repertoire holds 150,000 or so clones, with 70% to 90% as singletons. The sample taken for sequencing was peripheral blood. The receptors were gathered from a woman in her fifties or sixties with COVID-19, enrolled during active disease.

The chain couples TRBV7-8 to TRBJ2-2; possible D gene TRBD2, 6 bases. Trimming shortened V by 2 bases and J by 0 bases, and 10 bases separated the two germline ends. Germline CDR1 SGHVS, CDR2 FQNEAQ. The CDR3 loop spans 16 amino acids. CDR3 nucleotide sequence: TGTGCCAGCAGCTTACGGAGGGGAGCGAACACCGGGGAGCTGTTTTTT. It translates to CASSLRRGANTGELFF.

The chain employs TRBV7-2 and TRBJ1-6; 7 bases are a match to TRBD1. J was trimmed by 7 bases and V by 2 bases; bases with no gene match: 8. This CDR3 contains 16 residues. Germline CDR1 and CDR2: SGHTA and FQGNSA. This CDR3 reads CASSLHSTGLNSPLHF. CDR3 nucleotide sequence: TGTGCCAGCAGCTTACACTCGACAGGGCTGAATTCACCCCTCCACTTT.

This clone came up once. The chain joins TRBV5-4 to TRBJ2-2; TRBD2 aligns across 14 bases. V shed 4 bases and J 6 bases; nucleotides not matched to a gene: 2. The germline CDR1 and CDR2 sequences are SGHNT and YYREEE (reference sequence). CDR3 size: 15 residues. This chain's CDR3 is CASSRTSGGSGELFF. The CDR3 DNA reads as TGTGCCAGCAGCCGGACTAGCGGGGGGTCCGGGGAGCTGTTTTTT.

This clone was detected a few times. The chain links TRBV25-1 to TRBJ1-1, with TRBD1 as a possible D gene (5 bases). In germline, CDR1 is MGHDK, CDR2 SYGVNS. The V end lost 1 base, the J end lost 4 bases, and 13 bases lay between the germline ends. This CDR3 has 15 residues. This CDR3 reads CASSELGQGVTEAFF. Here the CDR3 DNA reads TGTGCCAGCAGTGAATTAGGGCAGGGCGTCACTGAAGCTTTCTTT.

As DNA, the CDR3 is TGTGCCAGCAGTCTCTCCTTTGATCAGCCCCAGCATTTT. Protein: CASSLSFDQPQHF. The rearrangement links TRBV27 to TRBJ1-5; D remains ambiguous. This CDR3 comprises 13 residues. Between the trimmed V and J ends, which lost 5 bases and 5 bases, there was a span of 10 bases. Per germline, CDR1 MNHEY and CDR2 SMNVEV (reference sequence).

On this clone: Other DNA sequences in this specimen translate into the identical CDR3. This chain joins TRBV11-2 and TRBJ1-1, with 8 positions matching TRBD1. CDR1 and CDR2 from the germline V gene are SGHAT and FQNNGV. Losses at the gene ends were 5 bases for V and 1 base for J; bases not matched to a gene: 3. The CDR3 is made up of 14 amino acids. The CDR3 region is CASSAGQGNTEAFF. DNA of the CDR3: TGTGCCAGCAGCGCAGGACAGGGGAACACTGAAGCTTTCTTT.

This rearrangement joins TRBV4-1 to TRBJ1-2; D possibly corresponds to TRBD1 (6 bases). This CDR3 region has 16 residues. Germline CDR1 and CDR2: MGHRA and YSYEKL. V lost 3 bases and J lost 2, with 16 bases in between. The CDR3 is CASSQRGGILNYGYTF. DNA of the CDR3: TGCGCCAGCAGCCAGAGGGGGGGGATCCTGAACTATGGCTACACCTTC.

This chain joins TRBV5-1 and TRBJ2-7; no definite D call. The CDR3 runs 13 residues. Germline CDR1 is SGHRS and CDR2 is YFSETQ. The germline V and J ends were trimmed by 2 bases and 0 bases, with 6 bases remaining between them. The CDR3: CASSLTSSYEQYF. In DNA, the CDR3 is TGCGCCAGCAGCTTAACAAGCTCCTACGAGCAGTACTTC.

The rearrangement uses TRBV5-1 and TRBJ1-4; the D is unclear. Germline lookup yields CDR1 SGHRS and CDR2 YFSETQ. Trimming stripped 0 bases from V and 5 bases from J, with 11 bases between. This CDR3 contains 15 residues. The CDR3 region is CASSLGPRSNEKLFF. The DNA of the CDR3 is TGCGCCAGCAGCTTGGGGCCGAGGTCCAATGAAAAACTGTTTTTT.

This clone was seen only a few times. This chain connects TRBV5-6 to TRBJ1-4, with D hard to call. CDR3 size: 15 residues. Trimming removed 1 base at V and 8 bases at J, with 15 bases between. Per the germline V gene, CDR1 is SGHDT and CDR2 is YYEEEE. In DNA, the CDR3 is TGTGCCAGCAGCTTGTTGGTGGCAGGCGGGGAAAAACTGTTTTTT. The encoded protein is CASSLLVAGGEKLFF.

The V gene is TRBV28, the J gene TRBJ2-5; D is possibly TRBD2 (5 bases). V was clipped by 2 bases and J by 5 bases, with 18 bases between them. Per the germline V gene, CDR1 is MDHEN and CDR2 is SYDVKM. The CDR3 spans 16 residues. In DNA form, the CDR3 reads TGTGCCAGCAGTTTAGGGCCCCGAAGGAGGCGGGAGACCCAGTACTTC. Encoded protein: CASSLGPRRRRETQYF.

The chain combines TRBV6-5 with TRBJ2-6; TRBD2 is a possible D gene (5 bases). Trimming removed 6 bases at V and 4 bases at J, with 13 bases between. This CDR3 contains 15 residues. Germline assignment: CDR1 MNHEY and CDR2 SVGAGI. DNA of the CDR3: TGTGCCAGCAGGACCGCCGGGGAAGGGGCCAACGTCCTGACTTTC. It yields the protein CASRTAGEGANVLTF.

The chain links TRBV11-3 to TRBJ1-2; no clear D gene. There are 12 residues in the CDR3. From germline, CDR1 is SGHNT and CDR2 YENEEA. Trimming took 5 bases from V and 8 from J, leaving 12 bases between them. The DNA for the CDR3 is TGTGCCAGCAGCGACCGGGGTGAGGGCTACACCTTC. Its protein is CASSDRGEGYTF.

The chain carries TRBV18 and TRBJ1-6; TRBD1 agrees at 7 bases. Germline assignment: CDR1 KGHSH and CDR2 LQKENI. J was trimmed by 7 bases and V by 4 bases; bases with no gene match: 7. The CDR3 totals 15 residues. The CDR3 DNA follows: TGTGCCAGCTCACTAGACCCAGGGGGGAATTCACCCCTCCACTTT. This codes for CASSLDPGGNSPLHF.

This clone was seen only once. The V gene is TRBV7-2, the J gene TRBJ2-2, with 7 bases aligning to TRBD1. This CDR3 contains 15 residues. Trimming at V came to 7 bases and at J to 0 bases, leaving 5 bases not matched to a gene. Germline V lookup: CDR1 SGHTA, CDR2 FQGNSA. This chain's CDR3 is CASTADRTNTGELFF. CDR3 DNA sequence: TGTGCCAGCACCGCGGACAGGACGAACACCGGGGAGCTGTTTTTT.

The chain uses TRBV30 and TRBJ2-1, with 7 nucleotides matching TRBD1. From germline, CDR1 is GTSNPN and CDR2 SVGIG (reference sequence). With V trimmed by 2 bases and J by 7 bases, 8 bases remained unmatched. This CDR3 contains 14 residues. The CDR3 DNA reads TGTGCCTGGAGTACTGGGACAGCCCAGAATGAGCAGTTCTTC. Protein sequence: CAWSTGTAQNEQFF.

CDR3 nucleotides: TGCGCCAGCAGCTTGCGCGGGGTTAGCACAGATACGCAGTATTTT. Protein product: CASSLRGVSTDTQYF. The chain joins TRBV5-1 to TRBJ2-3; possibly TRBD2 for D (6 bases). The CDR3 consists of 15 residues. Germline assignment: CDR1 SGHRS and CDR2 YFSETQ. With 1 base removed from V and 0 bases from J, the gap between germline ends came to 9 bases.

J is TRBJ2-5 and V is TRBV10-1; maybe TRBD1 (5 bases). Germline V CDR1 and CDR2: WNHNN, SYGVQD (reference sequence). Trimming took 3 bases from V and 1 from J, leaving 6 bases between them. This CDR3 has 13 residues. CDR3 protein: CASSDRVQETQYF. The CDR3, as DNA: TGCGCCAGCAGTGACAGGGTCCAAGAGACCCAGTACTTC.

The chain links TRBV6-5 to TRBJ1-2; 7 nucleotides agree with TRBD1. The V and J ends lost 5 bases and 4 bases, in that order; junction bases with no gene match: 7. Germline CDR1 reads MNHEY; CDR2 reads SVGAGI. The CDR3 consists of 14 residues. CDR3 sequence: CASSTPGTVYGYTF. CDR3 coding DNA: TGTGCCAGCAGTACACCCGGGACAGTCTATGGCTACACCTTC.

The rearrangement links TRBV7-6 to TRBJ2-5; unclear D gene. Trimming shortened V by 1 base and J by 2 bases, and 11 bases separated the two germline ends. Germline CDR1 SGHVS, CDR2 FNYEAQ. The CDR3 is 15 amino acids. The CDR3 sequence: CASSLERRRQETQYF. For the CDR3, the DNA is TGTGCCAGCAGCTTAGAACGGAGACGACAAGAGACCCAGTACTTC.

The CDR3 DNA follows: TGCAGTGCTAGTGGCAGGCGTGCAACTAATGAAAAACTGTTTTTT. Amino acids: CSASGRRATNEKLFF. V and J are TRBV20-1 and TRBJ1-4; no firm D call. The CDR3 covers 15 residues. Between the trimmed V and J ends, which lost 3 bases and 0 bases, there was a span of 11 bases. Germline lookup yields CDR1 DFQATT and CDR2 SNEGSKA (reference sequence).

The chain combines TRBV28 with TRBJ1-6, with a tentative D call TRBD1 (5 bases). The CDR3 contains 16 residues. In germline, CDR1 is MDHEN, CDR2 SYDVKM. Trimming pared 6 bases from V and 0 bases from J, leaving 12 bases between. The CDR3 sequence: CASRGRGSSYNSPLHF. The DNA for the CDR3 is TGTGCCAGCAGAGGGCGGGGGAGCTCCTATAATTCACCCCTCCACTTT. Based on the CDR3 plus reference TRBV28 and TRBJ1-6, the full variable domain is DVKVTQSSRYLVKRTGEKVFLECVQDMDHENMFWYRQDPGLGLRLIYFSYDVKMKEKGDIPEGYSVSREKKERFSLILESASTNQTSMYLCASRGRGSSYNSPLHFGNGTRLTVT.

This clone was seen ten or more times. The V and J genes are TRBV11-3 and TRBJ2-3; TRBD1 matches 7 bases. Unmatched junction bases numbered 10, after V lost 1 base and J lost 0 bases. This CDR3 is 18 amino acids long. Germline CDR1 reads SGHNT; CDR2 reads YENEEA. The CDR3 DNA is TGTGCCAGCAGCTTAGCGGGGCGACAGGGCTATAGCACAGATACGCAGTATTTT. Translating it yields CASSLAGRQGYSTDTQYF.

This clone turned up a few times. The rearrangement joins TRBV28 to TRBJ1-2; TRBD1 matches at 8 bases. CDR1 and CDR2 from the germline V gene are MDHEN and SYDVKM. CDR3 length equals 13 residues. V lost 6 bases to trimming and J lost 7 bases; unmatched junction nucleotides: 7. Here the CDR3 DNA reads TGTGCCAGCAGCCAAGGACAGGGCCGTGGCTACACCTTC. Translating gives CASSQGQGRGYTF.

The CDR3 loop is CASSRIEGRVANEKLFF. The CDR3 DNA reads TGCGCCAGCAGCCGAATTGAGGGCCGTGTGGCTAATGAAAAACTGTTTTTT. This sequence joins TRBV4-1 and TRBJ1-4; D remains ambiguous. CDR3 size: 17 residues. The germline V gene has CDR1 MGHRA and CDR2 YSYEKL. V lost 4 bases to trimming and J lost 3 bases, with 18 bases between them.

This clone is a singleton in its sample. The V call is TRBV7-3, the J call TRBJ2-3, with D possibly being TRBD1 (5 bases). CDR1 is SGHTA, CDR2 FQGTGA, per germline. This CDR3 has 20 residues. Trimming pared 5 bases from V and 0 bases from J, leaving 27 bases between. The CDR3 DNA reads TGTGCCAGCAGCCCCCAAGGGTGGGGCCTAAACAACCCTAGCACAGATACGCAGTATTTT. The encoded protein is CASSPQGWGLNNPSTDTQYF.

The chain joins TRBV3-1 (or the pseudogene TRBV3-2) to TRBJ1-2; 7 nucleotides line up with TRBD1. Germline CDR1 and CDR2: LGHDT and YNNKEL (reference sequence). Trimming at V came to 0 bases and at J to 8 bases, leaving 9 bases not matched to a gene. The CDR3 is 15 amino acids. CDR3 nucleotide sequence: TGTGCCAGCAGCCAAGACAACAGGGGCGACGGGGGCTACACCTTC. Translating gives CASSQDNRGDGGYTF.

The rearrangement joins TRBV6-5 to TRBJ1-1; no definite D call. The V end lost 3 bases, the J end lost 2 bases, and 16 bases lay between the germline ends. The germline gives CDR1 MNHEY, CDR2 SVGAGI. The CDR3 is made up of 16 amino acids. The CDR3 DNA sequence: TGTGCCAGCAGTTATAAGGCAAACGGGTTAAACACTGAAGCTTTCTTT. It encodes CASSYKANGLNTEAFF.

The genes are TRBV5-1 and TRBJ1-2; the match to TRBD1 covers 8 bases. CDR3 length: 13 amino acids. Germline CDR1 reads SGHRS; CDR2 reads YFSETQ. Trimming at V came to 4 bases and at J to 6 bases, leaving 5 bases not matched to a gene. CDR3 region: CASSIAGGDGYTF. The DNA of the CDR3 is TGCGCCAGCAGCATAGCAGGGGGCGATGGCTACACCTTC.